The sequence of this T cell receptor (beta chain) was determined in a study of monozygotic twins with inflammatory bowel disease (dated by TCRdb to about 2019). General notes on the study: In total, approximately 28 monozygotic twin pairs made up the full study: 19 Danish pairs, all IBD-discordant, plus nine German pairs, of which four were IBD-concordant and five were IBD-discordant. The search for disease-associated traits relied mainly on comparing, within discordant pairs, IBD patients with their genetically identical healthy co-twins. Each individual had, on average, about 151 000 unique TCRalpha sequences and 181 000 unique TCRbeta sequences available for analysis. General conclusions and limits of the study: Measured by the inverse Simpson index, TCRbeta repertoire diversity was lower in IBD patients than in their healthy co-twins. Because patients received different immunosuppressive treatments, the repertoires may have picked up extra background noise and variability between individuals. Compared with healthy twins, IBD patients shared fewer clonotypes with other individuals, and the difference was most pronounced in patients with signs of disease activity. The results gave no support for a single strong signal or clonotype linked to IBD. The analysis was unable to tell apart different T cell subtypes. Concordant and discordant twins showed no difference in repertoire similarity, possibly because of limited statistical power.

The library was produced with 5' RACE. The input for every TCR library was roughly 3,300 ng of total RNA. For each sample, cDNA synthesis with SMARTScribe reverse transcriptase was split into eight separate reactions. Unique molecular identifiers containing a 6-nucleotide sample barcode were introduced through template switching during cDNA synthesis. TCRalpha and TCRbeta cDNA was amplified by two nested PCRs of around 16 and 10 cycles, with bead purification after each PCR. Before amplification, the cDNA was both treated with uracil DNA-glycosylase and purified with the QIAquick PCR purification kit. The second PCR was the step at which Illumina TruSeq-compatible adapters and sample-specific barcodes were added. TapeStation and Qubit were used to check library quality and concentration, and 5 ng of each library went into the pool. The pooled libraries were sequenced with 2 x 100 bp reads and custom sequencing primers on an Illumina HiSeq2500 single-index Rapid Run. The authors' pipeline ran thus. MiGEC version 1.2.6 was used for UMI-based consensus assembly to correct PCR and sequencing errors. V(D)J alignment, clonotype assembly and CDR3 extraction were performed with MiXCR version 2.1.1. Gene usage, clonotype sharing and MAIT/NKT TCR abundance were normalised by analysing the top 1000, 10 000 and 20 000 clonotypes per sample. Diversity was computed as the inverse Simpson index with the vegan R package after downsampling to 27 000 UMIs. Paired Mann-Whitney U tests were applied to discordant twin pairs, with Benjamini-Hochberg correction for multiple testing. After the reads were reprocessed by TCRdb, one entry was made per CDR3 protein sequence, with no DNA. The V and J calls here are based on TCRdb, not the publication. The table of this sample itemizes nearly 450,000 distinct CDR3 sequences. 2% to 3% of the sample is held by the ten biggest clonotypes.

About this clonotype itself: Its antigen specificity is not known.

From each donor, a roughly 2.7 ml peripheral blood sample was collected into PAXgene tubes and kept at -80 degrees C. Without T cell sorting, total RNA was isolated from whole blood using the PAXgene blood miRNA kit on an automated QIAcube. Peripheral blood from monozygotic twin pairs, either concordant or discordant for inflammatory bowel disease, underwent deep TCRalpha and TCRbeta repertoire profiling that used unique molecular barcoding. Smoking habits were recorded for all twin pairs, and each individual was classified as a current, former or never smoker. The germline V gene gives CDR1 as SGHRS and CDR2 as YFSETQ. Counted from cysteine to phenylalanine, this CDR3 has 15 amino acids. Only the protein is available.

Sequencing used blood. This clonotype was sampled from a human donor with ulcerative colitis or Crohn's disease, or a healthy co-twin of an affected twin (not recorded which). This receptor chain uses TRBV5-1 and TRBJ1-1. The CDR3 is CASTQGGVSNTEAFF.